This TCR beta chain was captured by sequencing in a study of shared clonotypes between healthy human individuals. Every contributor of samples was a Caucasian grown-up residing in Nashville, Tennessee. CD45RA+ naive and CD45RA-negative memory subsets were separated from CD4+ cells. Note on this clone: Its antigen is not identified. Other DNA sequences in the sample encode the same CDR3.

Study observations and caveats: Lower generation probabilities were found for non-shared clonotypes than for those shared by all four donors. Several donors held about 5% of naive CD4 clonotypes in common.

Produced via immunoSEQ multiplex PCR; TCRdb's table is partial and in-frame only. The data contain approximately 350,000 clones, roughly 70% of them singletons. Germline values: CDR1 SGDLS, CDR2 YYNGEE. V shed 3 bases and J shed 0 bases, with 9 bases lying between them. There are 14 residues in the CDR3. Sequenced material: memory CD4+ T cells sorted from blood. As for subset: CD45RA-negative fraction. The receptor comes from a man aged 25 to 45 in good health. The V and J genes are TRBV9 and TRBJ2-5; possibly TRBD1 or TRBD2 for D (6 bases each). CDR3 sequence: CASSGGTYQETQYF. In DNA form, the CDR3 reads TGTGCCAGCAGCGGCGGGACATACCAAGAGACCCAGTACTTC.